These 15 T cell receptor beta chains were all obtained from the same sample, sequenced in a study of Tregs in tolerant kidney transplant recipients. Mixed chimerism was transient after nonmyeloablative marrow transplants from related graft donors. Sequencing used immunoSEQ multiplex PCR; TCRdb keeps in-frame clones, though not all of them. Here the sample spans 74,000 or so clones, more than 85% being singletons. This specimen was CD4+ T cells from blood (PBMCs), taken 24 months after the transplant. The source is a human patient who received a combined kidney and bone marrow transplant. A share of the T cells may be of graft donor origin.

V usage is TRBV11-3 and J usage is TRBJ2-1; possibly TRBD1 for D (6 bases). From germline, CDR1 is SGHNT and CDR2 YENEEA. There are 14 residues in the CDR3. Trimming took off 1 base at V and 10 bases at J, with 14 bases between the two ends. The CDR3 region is CASSLVGRRGEQFF. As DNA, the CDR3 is TGTGCCAGCAGCTTAGTCGGCCGAAGGGGGGAGCAGTTCTTC.

The CDR3 DNA is TGCGCCAGCAGGACCGGGACTAGCGTGCTCGTCTCCTACGAGCAGTACTTC. It yields the protein CASRTGTSVLVSYEQYF. The chain employs TRBV10-1 and TRBJ2-7; 10 bases line up with TRBD2. The CDR3 has 17 residues. The germline CDR1 and CDR2 sequences are WNHNN and SYGVQD (reference sequence). Losses at the gene ends were 6 bases for V and 0 bases for J; bases not matched to a gene: 11.

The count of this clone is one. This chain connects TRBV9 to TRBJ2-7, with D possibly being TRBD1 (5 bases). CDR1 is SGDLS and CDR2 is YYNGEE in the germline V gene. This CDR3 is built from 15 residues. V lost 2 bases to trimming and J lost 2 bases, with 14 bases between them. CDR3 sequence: CASSVGPTGPYEQYF. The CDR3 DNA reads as TGTGCCAGCAGCGTTGGTCCCACAGGCCCCTACGAGCAGTACTTC.

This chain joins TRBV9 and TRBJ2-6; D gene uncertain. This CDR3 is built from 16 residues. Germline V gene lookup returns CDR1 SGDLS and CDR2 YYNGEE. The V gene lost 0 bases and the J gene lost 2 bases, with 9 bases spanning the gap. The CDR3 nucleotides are TGTGCCAGCAGCGTAGCCCCCTCCCCTGGGGCCAACGTCCTGACTTTC. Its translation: CASSVAPSPGANVLTF.

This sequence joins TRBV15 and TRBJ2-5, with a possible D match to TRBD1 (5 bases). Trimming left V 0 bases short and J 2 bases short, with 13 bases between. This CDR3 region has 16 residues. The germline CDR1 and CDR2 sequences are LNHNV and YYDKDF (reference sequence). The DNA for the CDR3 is TGTGCCACCAGCAGAGATCCGAGAACAGGACAAGAGACCCAGTACTTC. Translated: CATSRDPRTGQETQYF. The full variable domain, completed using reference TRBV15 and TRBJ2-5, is DAMVIQNPRYQVTQFGKPVTLSCSQTLNHNVMYWYQQKSSQAPKLLFHYYDKDFNNEADTPDNFQSRRPNTSFCFLDIRSPGLGDTAMYLCATSRDPRTGQETQYFGPGTRLLVL.

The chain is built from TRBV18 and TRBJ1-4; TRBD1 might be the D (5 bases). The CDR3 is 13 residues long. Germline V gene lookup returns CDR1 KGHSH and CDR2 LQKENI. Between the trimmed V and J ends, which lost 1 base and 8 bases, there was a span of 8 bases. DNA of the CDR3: TGTGCCAGCTCACCACGAAAGGGGGAAAAACTGTTTTTT. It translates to CASSPRKGEKLFF.

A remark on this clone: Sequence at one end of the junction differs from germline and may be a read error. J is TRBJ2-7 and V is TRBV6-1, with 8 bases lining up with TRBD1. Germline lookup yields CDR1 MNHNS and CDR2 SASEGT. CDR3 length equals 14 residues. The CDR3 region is CASLLDPGTGSYRF. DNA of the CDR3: TGTGCCAGCCTCTTAGACCCGGGGACAGGTTCTTACCGCTTC.

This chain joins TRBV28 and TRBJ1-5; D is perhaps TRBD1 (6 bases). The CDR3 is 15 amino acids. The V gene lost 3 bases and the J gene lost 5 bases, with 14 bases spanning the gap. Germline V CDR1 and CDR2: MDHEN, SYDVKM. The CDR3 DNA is TGTGCCAGCAGTTTTTTCTCCAGGGGCGATCAGCCCCAGCATTTT. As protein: CASSFFSRGDQPQHF.

The CDR3 nucleotides are TGTGCCAGCAGTAAAAGGGGACAGGGGAACACTGAAGCTTTCTTT. It translates to CASSKRGQGNTEAFF. The rearrangement links TRBV2 to TRBJ1-1, with 9 bases identical to TRBD1. V trimming: 5 bases; J trimming: 1 base; junction bases outside the gene matches: 5. Germline V gene lookup returns CDR1 SNHLY and CDR2 FYNNEI. This CDR3 is 15 amino acids long.

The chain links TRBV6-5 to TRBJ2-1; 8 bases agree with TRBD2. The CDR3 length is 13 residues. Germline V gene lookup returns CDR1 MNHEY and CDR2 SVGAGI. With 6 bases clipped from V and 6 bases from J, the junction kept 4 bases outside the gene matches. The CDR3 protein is CASRDLAGNEQFF. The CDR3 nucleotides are TGTGCCAGCAGGGACCTAGCGGGCAATGAGCAGTTCTTC.

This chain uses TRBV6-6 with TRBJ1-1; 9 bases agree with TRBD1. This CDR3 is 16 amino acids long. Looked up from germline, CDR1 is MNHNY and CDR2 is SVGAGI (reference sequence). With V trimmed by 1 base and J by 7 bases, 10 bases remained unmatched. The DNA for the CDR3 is TGTGCCAGCAGTTACTATTCACAGGGGGCTGGGGATGAAGCTTTCTTT. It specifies CASSYYSQGAGDEAFF.

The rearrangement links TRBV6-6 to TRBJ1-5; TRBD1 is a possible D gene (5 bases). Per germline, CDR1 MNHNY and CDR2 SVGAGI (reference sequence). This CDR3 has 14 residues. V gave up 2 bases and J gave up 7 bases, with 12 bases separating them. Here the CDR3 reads CASSYPGVGQPQHF. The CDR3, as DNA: TGTGCCAGCAGTTACCCGGGGGTGGGGCAGCCCCAGCATTTT.

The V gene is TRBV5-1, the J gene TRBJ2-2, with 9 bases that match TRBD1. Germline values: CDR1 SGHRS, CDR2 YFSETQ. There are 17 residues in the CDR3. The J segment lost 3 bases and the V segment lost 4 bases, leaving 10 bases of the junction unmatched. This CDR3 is CASSPSDRGVDTGELFF. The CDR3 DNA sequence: TGCGCCAGCAGCCCGAGCGACAGGGGGGTTGACACCGGGGAGCTGTTTTTT. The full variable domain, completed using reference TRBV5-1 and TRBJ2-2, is KAGVTQTPRYLIKTRGQQVTLSCSPISGHRSVSWYQQTPGQGLQFLFEYFSETQRNKGNFPGRFSGRQFSNSRSEMNVSTLELGDSALYLCASSPSDRGVDTGELFFGEGSRLTVL.

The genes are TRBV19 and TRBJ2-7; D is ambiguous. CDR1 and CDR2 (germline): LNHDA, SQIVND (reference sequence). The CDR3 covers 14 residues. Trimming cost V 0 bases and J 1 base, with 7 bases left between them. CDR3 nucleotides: TGTGCCAGTAGTATAGATCCGCGGTCCTACGAGCAGTACTTC. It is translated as CASSIDPRSYEQYF.

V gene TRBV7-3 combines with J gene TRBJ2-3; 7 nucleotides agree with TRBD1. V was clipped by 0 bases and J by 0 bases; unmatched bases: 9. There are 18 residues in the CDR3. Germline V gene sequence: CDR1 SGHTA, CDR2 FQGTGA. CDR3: CASSLTGRQGSSTDTQYF. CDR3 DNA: TGTGCCAGCAGCTTAACCGGGCGACAGGGATCTAGCACAGATACGCAGTATTTT.